Included here is one T cell receptor (beta chain) sequence, with context. This clonotype was detected a few times. Its antigen remains undetermined. No base-level quality is on record; no much larger clone is a single base apart. This entry belongs to a study of T cells after yellow fever vaccination (dated by TCRdb to about 2019). Study-wide context: Libraries from fractions with low cell numbers were prepared with the SMART-Seq v4 Ultra Low Input RNA kit. To follow T-cell clones before and after both primary and booster YFV17D yellow fever vaccination, bulk TCR alpha and beta repertoires underwent longitudinal sequencing. Two healthy male donors made up the cohort, one aged 18 to 29 years and the other aged 30 to 40 years. Blood was collected at multiple timepoints before and after primary and secondary immunization, and bulk PBMC replicates and cell subsets were isolated.

TCR cDNA was made using 5'RACE template switching, a step that added a universal primer site and unique molecular identifiers. Priming for cDNA synthesis came from both the TCR alpha and TCR beta constant segments. Two PCR steps were used to amplify libraries, with sample barcodes and sequencing adapters being added in the second step. Libraries were sequenced on Illumina HiSeq 2500 (2x100 bp) or NovaSeq (2x150 bp). In the source study's methods: MIGEC handled demultiplexing of reads and collapsing into UMI consensus sequences, while MiXCR performed V(D)J alignment. Vaccine-responding clonotypes were defined with edgeR using replicate PBMC samples, requiring FDR below 0.01 and a log2 fold change above 5 up to day 15. Bulk clonotypes were assigned CD4 or CD8 identity according to which sequenced CD4 or CD8 repertoire held them at higher abundance. TCRdb reworked the public reads: Q25 trimming with fastp, MiXCR clone assembly, productive beta chains retained. Rows are combined by CDR3 protein, so each entry shows the most common genes and DNA. TCRdb, not the original authors, processed these V and J calls. The sample includes roughly 300,000 distinct CDR3 sequences, with about 7.8% observed a single time. The top ten clonotypes cover roughly a sixth of the sample.

What this sample's treatment or condition label stands for: live attenuated yellow fever vaccine strain. At every blood-draw timepoint, two biological replicates of bulk PBMCs were collected. PBMCs were isolated from peripheral blood using a standard Ficoll-Paque protocol. TriZol was used to extract RNA from bulk PBMCs, from CD4 and CD8 fractions, and from dextramer-positive and dextramer-negative fractions. CDR1 and CDR2 (DFQATT, SNEGSKA) derive from the germline V gene (reference sequence). After removal of 4 bases from V and 8 bases from J, the junction retains 6 bases not matched to a gene. Including the terminal cysteine and phenylalanine, the CDR3 comprises 13 residues. The DNA shown is the 39-base CDR3, in frame from base 1. Points the paper makes about the study in general: Most clones expanded after primary vaccination (96% of CD4 and roughly 91% of CD8) were re-detected after the booster, suggesting that broad memory maintenance occurred. Compared with the primary T-cell response, the secondary T-cell response was weaker but faster, peaking on day 5 rather than day 15. A small fraction of clonotypes appeared in both the CD4 and CD8 compartments, likely as a result of convergent recombination. The study included only two donors, which limits how far the findings can be generalized. Computational filtering was required because FACS-sorted repertoires could contain abundant contaminating clonotypes from the bulk population.

Recombination linked TRBV20-1 to TRBJ2-1, and 9 bases in between align with TRBD2. The sequences come from PBMCs, collected roughly 45 days after the first yellow fever vaccination. The origin of this receptor is a man aged 18 to 30 who received the YFV17D yellow fever vaccine. The CDR3 sequence is CSAKAGGPDEQFF. Read as DNA, the sequence is TGCAGTGCTAAGGCGGGGGGGCCCGATGAGCAGTTCTTC.